Shown below are 23 T cell receptor beta chains from a single sample sequenced in a study of blood T cell repertoires in COVID-19. Sequencing used immunoSEQ multiplex PCR; TCRdb keeps in-frame clones, though not all of them. Found here are over 200,000 clones, approximately 88% of them singletons; the top ten hold 3% to 4%. The sample consisted of PBMCs or T cells enriched from blood (not recorded which). These receptors were taken from a woman in her twenties or thirties who had been exposed to COVID-19.

V and J are TRBV5-1 and TRBJ2-1, with D unresolved. The germline gives CDR1 SGHRS, CDR2 YFSETQ. The CDR3 consists of 15 residues. With 4 bases removed from V and 0 bases from J, the gap between germline ends came to 11 bases. CDR3 protein: CASSVTSNSYNEQFF. The CDR3, as DNA: TGCGCCAGCAGCGTAACTTCAAACTCCTACAATGAGCAGTTCTTC.

The rearrangement uses TRBV19 and TRBJ2-5; 14 nucleotides line up with TRBD2. Germline V CDR1 and CDR2: LNHDA, SQIVND (reference sequence). V shed 6 bases and J 5 bases; nucleotides not matched to a gene: 20. The length of the CDR3 is 20 residues. In DNA, the CDR3 is TGTGCCAGTAGAAGTACCGGGACTAGCGGGAGTAAGGGAGGATGGGAGACCCAGTACTTC. This sequence encodes CASRSTGTSGSKGGWETQYF. The whole variable domain, remainder taken from reference TRBV19 and TRBJ2-5, is DGGITQSPKYLFRKEGQNVTLSCEQNLNHDAMYWYRQDPGQGLRLIYYSQIVNDFQKGDIAEGYSVSREKKESFPLTVTSAQKNPTAFYLCASRSTGTSGSKGGWETQYFGPGTRLLVL.

CDR3 loop: CAWSVVGAGQPQHF. The CDR3 nucleotides are TGTGCCTGGAGTGTGGTGGGCGCCGGTCAGCCCCAGCATTTT. The V call is TRBV30, the J call TRBJ1-5; D gene uncertain. CDR3 size: 14 residues. Trimming left V 0 bases short and J 6 bases short, with 12 bases between. The germline gives CDR1 GTSNPN, CDR2 SVGIG (reference sequence).

The chain is built from TRBV29-1 and TRBJ2-1, with D perhaps matching TRBD1 (5 bases). The germline V gene encodes CDR1 SQVTM and CDR2 ANQGSEA. V was pared by 4 bases and J by 1 base, with 14 bases between. The CDR3 loop spans 15 amino acids. The CDR3 DNA reads TGCAGCGTTGCCCTAGGGGCAGAATCCTACAATGAGCAGTTCTTC. Translating gives CSVALGAESYNEQFF.

The V call is TRBV28, the J call TRBJ1-6; D is unclear. V was cut by 7 bases and J by 6 bases, with 7 bases left in between. The CDR3 spans 12 residues. Per germline, CDR1 MDHEN and CDR2 SYDVKM. The CDR3 is CASTAGNSPLHF. The CDR3 nucleotides are TGTGCCAGCACCGCCGGTAATTCACCCCTCCACTTT.

The chain is built from TRBV7-9 and TRBJ2-1; 8 bases agree with TRBD1. The ends lost 2 bases at V and 0 bases at J; junction bases unmatched: 6. This CDR3 has 17 amino acids. Germline lookup yields CDR1 SEHNR and CDR2 FQNEAQ (reference sequence). CDR3 residues: CASSLKQGESSYNEQFF. CDR3 nucleotide sequence: TGTGCCAGCAGCTTAAAACAGGGGGAAAGCTCCTACAATGAGCAGTTCTTC.

V and J are TRBV7-9 and TRBJ1-6; D not certain. Trimming left V 4 bases short and J 5 bases short, with 15 bases between. The CDR3 contains 16 residues. The germline CDR1 and CDR2 sequences are SEHNR and FQNEAQ (reference sequence). The CDR3 spells CASSYSGKWDNSPLHF. The DNA for the CDR3 is TGTGCCAGCAGCTACAGCGGGAAATGGGATAATTCACCCCTCCACTTT.

The rearrangement joins TRBV29-1 to TRBJ2-1; D is ambiguous. V was clipped by 5 bases and J by 0 bases, with 14 bases between them. The CDR3 consists of 15 residues. Germline V gives CDR1 SQVTM, CDR2 ANQGSEA. The CDR3 DNA is TGCAGCGTTAGTAATTGGCCAAACTCCTACAATGAGCAGTTCTTC. The encoded protein is CSVSNWPNSYNEQFF.

This sequence joins TRBV19 and TRBJ2-1; D is unresolved. Germline V gene data show CDR1 as LNHDA and CDR2 as SQIVND (reference sequence). Deletions cut 3 bases from V and 5 bases from J, with 11 bases between. The CDR3 spans 14 residues. CDR3 DNA: TGTGCCAGTAGTATTCGGGTCGGTGACAATGAGCAGTTCTTC. It translates to CASSIRVGDNEQFF.

This clone turned up a few times. This rearrangement joins TRBV19 to TRBJ2-1, with 10 bases aligning to TRBD2. Germline lookup yields CDR1 LNHDA and CDR2 SQIVND (reference sequence). The CDR3 consists of 16 residues. V was pared by 5 bases and J by 3 bases, with 7 bases of the junction left unmatched. CDR3: CASSPRTSGSYNEQFF. The DNA of the CDR3 is TGTGCCAGTAGTCCCCGGACTAGCGGTAGCTACAATGAGCAGTTCTTC.

This chain connects TRBV30 to TRBJ2-3, with D possibly matching TRBD1 (5 bases). Trimming stripped 2 bases from V and 2 bases from J, with 8 bases between. The V gene's germline CDR1 is GTSNPN and CDR2 SVGIG (reference sequence). This CDR3 is built from 13 residues. The CDR3 loop reads CAWSRQTTDTQYF. CDR3 coding DNA: TGTGCCTGGAGTAGACAGACCACAGATACGCAGTATTTT.

CDR3 bases: TGTGCCACCACGGGGACAGGGAATGAGCAGTACTTC. Amino acids: CATTGTGNEQYF. The chain combines TRBV10-3 with TRBJ2-7; 9 bases match TRBD1. The CDR3 contains 12 residues. Germline V CDR1 and CDR2: ENHRY, SYGVKD. The trim removed 10 bases at V and 7 bases at J, leaving 8 bases unmatched.

This clone was picked up one time. The rearrangement joins TRBV6-7 to TRBJ2-2; TRBD1 is a possible D gene (6 bases). TRBV6-7 is sorted into the ORF group, with uncertain function. The CDR3 runs 16 residues. Trimming removed 4 bases from V and 1 base from J, with 13 bases in between. Here the CDR3 DNA reads TGTGCCAGCAGTTTGATCTTGGGACAGAACACCGGGGAGCTGTTTTTT. Its translation: CASSLILGQNTGELFF.

CDR3 in amino acids: CASRRTSGLTGELFF. CDR3 coding DNA: TGTGCCAGCAGGCGAACTAGCGGTCTAACCGGGGAGCTGTTTTTT. The chain has TRBV2 and TRBJ2-2; TRBD2 agrees at 8 bases. The germline CDR1 and CDR2 sequences are SNHLY and FYNNEI. With V trimmed by 6 bases and J by 5 bases, 8 bases remained unmatched. The length of the CDR3 is 15 residues.

This chain links TRBV10-3 with TRBJ1-2; no reliable D call. Germline lookup yields CDR1 ENHRY and CDR2 SYGVKD. Trimming stripped 5 bases from V and 5 bases from J, with 9 bases between. The CDR3 loop spans 12 amino acids. CDR3 coding DNA: TGTGCCATCAGTTGGGCCCTTTATGGCTACACCTTC. The encoded protein is CAISWALYGYTF.

This chain links TRBV3-1 (or the pseudogene TRBV3-2) with TRBJ1-1, with TRBD1 identical over 7 bases. The V and J ends lost 4 bases and 8 bases, in that order; junction bases with no gene match: 1. This CDR3 has 11 amino acids. Germline V gene lookup returns CDR1 LGHDT and CDR2 YNNKEL (reference sequence). CDR3 sequence reads: CASSRGQEAFF. CDR3 DNA sequence: TGTGCCAGCAGCCGGGGACAGGAAGCTTTCTTT.

The genes are TRBV27 and TRBJ1-6, with D possibly being TRBD1 (5 bases). Trimming removed 6 bases from V and 2 bases from J, with 14 bases in between. CDR1 is MNHEY and CDR2 is SMNVEV in the germline V gene (reference sequence). The CDR3 covers 16 residues. CDR3 DNA sequence: TGTGCCAGCAGCGCGATCGGGGGGGCCTATAATTCACCCCTCCACTTT. Protein product: CASSAIGGAYNSPLHF.

The chain couples TRBV5-1 to TRBJ2-3; no firm D call. Germline-derived CDR1 and CDR2 are SGHRS and YFSETQ. Trimming cost V 0 bases and J 2 bases, with 7 bases left between them. The CDR3 is 14 residues long. The CDR3 DNA sequence: TGCGCCAGCAGCTTGGCCCCCTACACAGATACGCAGTATTTT. Translating gives CASSLAPYTDTQYF.

The chain carries TRBV30 and TRBJ1-5; 9 bases agree with TRBD1. The CDR3 has 17 amino acids. Germline values: CDR1 GTSNPN, CDR2 SVGIG (reference sequence). V lost 3 bases, J lost 5 bases, and 14 bases stayed unmatched. CDR3 region: CAWRRVEQGAQDQPQHF. CDR3 nucleotide sequence: TGTGCCTGGAGAAGAGTAGAACAGGGGGCGCAGGATCAGCCCCAGCATTTT. Using reference TRBV30 and TRBJ1-5 for the parts outside the CDR3, the full variable domain is SQTIHQWPATLVQPVGSPLSLECTVEGTSNPNLYWYRQAAGRGLQLLFYSVGIGQISSEVPQNLSASRPQDRQFILSSKKLLLSDSGFYLCAWRRVEQGAQDQPQHFGDGTRLSIL.

The rearrangement links TRBV4-1 to TRBJ2-7, with 11 bases aligning to TRBD2. This CDR3 is built from 18 residues. Trimming took 0 bases from V and 3 from J; bases not matched to a gene: 10. Germline V gene sequence: CDR1 MGHRA, CDR2 YSYEKL. The CDR3 protein is CASSQERSSGTSGYEQYF. The CDR3 DNA is TGCGCCAGCAGCCAAGAGAGGTCAAGCGGGACTAGCGGCTACGAGCAGTACTTC.

As for this clone: Mismatch with germline at one junction end may stem from a read error. This sequence joins TRBV13 and TRBJ1-6; the match to TRBD1 covers 10 bases. Germline V gene data show CDR1 as PRHDT and CDR2 as FYEKMQ (reference sequence). The CDR3 extends over 15 amino acids. CDR3 coding DNA: TGTGCCAGCAGCGTAGGGGACAGGGGCTTCTCACCCCTCCACTTT. Translation: CASSVGDRGFSPLHF.

CDR3 coding DNA: TGTGCCAGCCAAGCGGGGCTCTCCTACAATGAGCAGTTCTTC. Its translation: CASQAGLSYNEQFF. The genes are TRBV19 and TRBJ2-1, with 7 bases that match TRBD2. The V and J ends lost 9 bases and 0 bases, in that order; junction bases with no gene match: 5. The CDR3 consists of 14 residues. CDR1 LNHDA and CDR2 SQIVND come from the germline V gene (reference sequence).

This clone has a handful of counts. This rearrangement joins TRBV4-1 to TRBJ1-1; 7 nucleotides match TRBD1. Looked up from germline, CDR1 is MGHRA and CDR2 is YSYEKL. The V gene end was trimmed by 3 bases and the J gene end by 2 bases; junction bases not matched to a gene: 9. The CDR3 has 16 residues. CDR3 sequence: CASSHPDGTVNTEAFF. The CDR3 region has the DNA TGCGCCAGCAGCCACCCTGACGGGACAGTAAACACTGAAGCTTTCTTT.